The sequence of this T cell receptor (beta chain) was determined in a study of cytomegalovirus exposure and HLA in healthy donors. Points from the study as a whole: When presence/absence was analysed, sequencing depth was taken to be roughly uniform across donors. A previous analysis found most TCR beta V segments productive roughly 87% or roughly 30% of the time. Researchers catalogued roughly 170 TCR beta chains as cytomegalovirus-associated.

Comment on this clone: The antigen is not known.

Amplification used 60 Vbeta primers and 13 Jbeta primers. Data came from immunoSEQ multiplex PCR; TCRdb stores just in-frame clones and leaves some out. The table shows around 200,000 clones, with roughly 70% occurring only once. The CDR3 runs 16 residues. The germline V gene encodes CDR1 SGHRS and CDR2 YFSETQ. V shed 6 bases and J 4 bases; nucleotides not matched to a gene: 9. The sequence was obtained from a middle-aged man in good health and CMV-seropositive. The rearrangement uses TRBV5-1 and TRBJ2-2; 10 bases fit TRBD2. The sequenced sample was PBMCs. As DNA, the CDR3 is TGCGCCAGCACCACTCTAGGACTAGCGGTCACCGGGGAGCTGTTTTTT. It yields the protein CASTTLGLAVTGELFF.